These T cell receptor beta chains were read from a single sample in a study of cytomegalovirus exposure and HLA in healthy donors. Produced via immunoSEQ multiplex PCR; TCRdb's table is partial and in-frame only. The sample contains about 160,000 clones, 96% of which appear only once. Source material: PBMCs. These receptors were taken from a woman between 18 and 29 years old in good health and CMV-seronegative. Each CDR3 is given with its conserved first and last residue. Each record gives: D gene, clone size, J gene, V gene, CDR3 DNA, CDR3 protein. A D gene is named only where the DNA matches it firmly. Some rows mark clone size as missing; the rest say once, few, many or name a class of expanded clone.

. once TRBJ2-7 TRBV7-2 TGTGCCAGCAGCTTAGTAGGGGACTACGAGCAGTACTTC CASSLVGDYEQYF
. few TRBJ2-1 TRBV5-4 TGTGCCAGCAGCTTGGCAGTCAATGAGCAGTTCTTC CASSLAVNEQFF
. . TRBJ1-1 TRBV28 TGTGCCAGCAGTTTTAGGGGGGGCAGGGAAGCTTTCTTT CASSFRGGREAFF
TRBD2 . TRBJ2-3 TRBV7-3 TGTGCCAGCAGCACGGGGGGGCTAAGCACAGATACGCAGTATTTT CASSTGGLSTDTQYF
. . TRBJ1-4 TRBV28 TGTGCCAGCAGCACCACTGACAGGACGAATGAAAAACTGTTTTTT CASSTTDRTNEKLFF
TRBD1 . TRBJ1-1 TRBV27 TGTGCCAGCCGCGGGACAGCTACCAACACTGAAGCTTTCTTT CASRGTATNTEAFF
TRBD1 once TRBJ2-7 TRBV9 TGTGCCAGCAGCGTAGAGGCGGACAGGTGGTTCGCTGAGCAGTACTTC CASSVEADRWFAEQYF
TRBD1 once TRBJ1-5 TRBV30 TGTGCCTGGAGTGCGACAGGGGGACATCAGCCCCAGCATTTT CAWSATGGHQPQHF
TRBD1 . TRBJ1-5 TRBV19 TGTGCCAGTAGCTGGGACAGGCCGGACAATCAGCCCCAGCATTTT CASSWDRPDNQPQHF
TRBD1 . TRBJ2-7 TRBV19 TGTGCCAGTCGACAGGGGTCTACCTACGAGCAGTACTTC CASRQGSTYEQYF
TRBD1 . TRBJ1-2 TRBV2 TGTGCCAGCAGTCGGCCTTTGGGACAGGGCTACTATGGCTACACCTTC CASSRPLGQGYYGYTF
. . TRBJ2-2 TRBV5-1 TGCGCCAGCAGCATCACAGGCTACACCGGGGAGCTGTTTTTT CASSITGYTGELFF
. . TRBJ1-1 TRBV29-1 . CSVVGTGAPGTFF
TRBD1 . TRBJ1-4 TRBV27 TGTGCCAGCAGTTTGACGACAGGGGTTAATGAAAAACTGTTTTTT CASSLTTGVNEKLFF
. . TRBJ2-5 TRBV5-4 TGTGCCAGCAGCTTGGATGACAGAGTGGAGACCCAGTACTTC CASSLDDRVETQYF
TRBD1 . TRBJ1-5 TRBV4-2 TGTGCCAGCAGCCAAGGAGACAGGGGCCTTAATCAGCCCCAGCATTTT CASSQGDRGLNQPQHF
TRBD1 once TRBJ1-1 TRBV5-1 TGCGCCAGCAGCTTGGAGGACAGGGGAGGCGGAACTGAAGCTTTCTTT CASSLEDRGGGTEAFF
. . TRBJ2-1 TRBV5-8 TGTGCCAGCAGCTTGGGTGTAGGCCAGGGAAATGAGCAGTTCTTC CASSLGVGQGNEQFF
TRBD1 . TRBJ1-2 TRBV5-5 TGTGCCAGCAGCCGTCCCGGGACAGGGTTGGGTGGCTACACCTTC CASSRPGTGLGGYTF
TRBD1 . TRBJ2-2 TRBV6-6 TGTGCCAGCACGTGGGACAGCGCGATTACCGGGGAGCTGTTTTTT CASTWDSAITGELFF
. . TRBJ2-7 TRBV10-3 TGTGCCATCAGTGAGGGACTACAAAGCTCCTACGAGCAGTACTTC CAISEGLQSSYEQYF
TRBD1 . TRBJ1-2 TRBV18 TGTGCCAGCTCACCAGGACAGGGTGTTTATGGCTACACCTTC CASSPGQGVYGYTF
. . TRBJ2-3 TRBV13 TGTGCCAGCAGCTTAGGCTTTACTATGACAGATACGCAGTATTTT CASSLGFTMTDTQYF
. . TRBJ1-2 TRBV28 TGTGCCAGCAGTTTAGTCACGAACTCCTATGGCTACACCTTC CASSLVTNSYGYTF
. . TRBJ2-3 TRBV7-3 TGTGCCAGCAGCTCTGGGACTACAGATACGCAGTATTTT CASSSGTTDTQYF
. once TRBJ2-3 TRBV5-1 TGCGCCAGCAGCTTGGGAGCTAGCACAGATACGCAGTATTTT CASSLGASTDTQYF
. . TRBJ1-2 TRBV18 TGTGCCAGCTCACCACAAGACAATGGCTACACCTTC CASSPQDNGYTF
. . TRBJ1-1 TRBV5-1 TGCGCCAGCAGCCACGGGGAGAACACTGAAGCTTTCTTT CASSHGENTEAFF
. . TRBJ1-4 TRBV21-1 TGTGCCAGCACCCCCCTACTGTTTTTT CASTPLLFF
TRBD1 once TRBJ2-7 TRBV18 TGTGCCAGCTCACCTTCGACAGGGGCCGAGCAGTACTTC CASSPSTGAEQYF
TRBD2 . TRBJ2-5 TRBV7-2 TGTGCCAGCAGCTTAGTCTTTAGCGGGGCTACCCAAGAGACCCAGTACTTC CASSLVFSGATQETQYF
. . TRBJ2-1 TRBV18 TGTGCCAGCTCACGAAGGAGCGACTACAATGAGCAGTTCTTC CASSRRSDYNEQFF
TRBD1 . TRBJ2-7 TRBV6-5 TGTGCCAGCAGTAAACAGGGGTCGCCCTACGAGCAGTACTTC CASSKQGSPYEQYF
TRBD1 . TRBJ2-7 TRBV4-3 TGCGCCAGCAGCCAAGCGCTTGGGACAGTAAAGGAGCAGTACTTC CASSQALGTVKEQYF
. . TRBJ1-2 TRBV6-4 TGTGCCGCCGGGGGAACTAGACAGATATACTATGGCTACACCTTC CAAGGTRQIYYGYTF
. . TRBJ2-3 TRBV6-5 TGTGCCAGCAGTTACGGACTTTCTCGGACAGATACGCAGTATTTT CASSYGLSRTDTQYF
. . TRBJ2-5 TRBV5-6 TGTGCCAGCAGCCCCCCCGAGGGCGTTCAGTACTTC CASSPPEGVQYF
. . TRBJ2-3 TRBV19 TGTGCCAGTAGTATTAGAGGCCAAGATACGCAGTATTTT CASSIRGQDTQYF
TRBD1 . TRBJ1-4 TRBV2 TGTGCCAGCAGTGAGAACACAGGGGTTAGTGAAAAACTGTTTTTT CASSENTGVSEKLFF
TRBD2 . TRBJ2-3 TRBV6-4 TGTGCCAGCAGTAATGTCGGGGGGGATACGCAGTATTTT CASSNVGGDTQYF
TRBD2 . TRBJ2-1 TRBV19 TGTGCCAGTAGCGAAGATACCGGGACTACCCTCAGGGATGAGCAGTTCTTC CASSEDTGTTLRDEQFF
. . TRBJ2-3 TRBV7-9 TGTGCCAGCAGCTTAGTTCGCCGAGAAACTAGCACAGATACGCAGTATTTT CASSLVRRETSTDTQYF
. . TRBJ1-6 TRBV7-3 TGTGCCAGCAGCACCGACGGGAGTGTGTATTCACCCCTCCACTTT CASSTDGSVYSPLHF
TRBD1 . TRBJ2-5 TRBV2 TGTGCCAGCAGCCGCCGCCGGACAGGGGAGACCCAGTACTTC CASSRRRTGETQYF
TRBD1 . TRBJ1-2 TRBV7-2 TGTGCCAGCAGCTTAGGGACAGGGGCGGTTTCTGGCTACACCTTC CASSLGTGAVSGYTF
TRBD2 . TRBJ2-3 TRBV2 TGTGCCAGCAGTGCCTTTAGCGGGACCACAGATACGCAGTATTTT CASSAFSGTTDTQYF
. . TRBJ1-3 TRBV5-6 TGTGCCAGCAGCTCGGTTGCCCATCAGGGGAGCTCTGGAAACACCATATATTTT CASSSVAHQGSSGNTIYF
. . TRBJ1-6 TRBV19 TGTGCCAGTAGTCCGACAGACGATAATTCACCCCTCCACTTT CASSPTDDNSPLHF
TRBD1 once TRBJ2-7 TRBV19 TGTGCCAGTAGTATAGGACAGGGGGCCTGGGAGCAGTACTTC CASSIGQGAWEQYF
. . TRBJ2-6 TRBV19 TGTGCCAGTAGTATTGATAGTGGCTCTGGGGCCAACGTCCTGACTTTC CASSIDSGSGANVLTF
TRBD2 once TRBJ2-1 TRBV14 TGTGCCAGCAGCCCTATCTGGGGAACTAGCGGGGGAAATGAGCAGTTCTTC CASSPIWGTSGGNEQFF
. once TRBJ2-5 TRBV2 TGTGCCAGCAGTGCCGAACAGGGTCTGGAGACCCAGTACTTC CASSAEQGLETQYF